These 7 T cell receptor beta chains originate from one sample sequenced in a study of blood T cell repertoires in COVID-19. Clones were read by immunoSEQ multiplex PCR, and TCRdb kept only the in-frame ones, dropping some. The repertoire holds approximately 460,000 clones, with approximately 92% as singletons. The sequencing sample was made of peripheral blood. The receptors originated from a man between 18 and 29 years old with COVID-19, enrolled during active disease.

The chain links TRBV5-1 to TRBJ2-5; a possible D gene is TRBD2 (6 bases). The CDR3 totals 16 residues. V lost 4 bases and J lost 2, with 18 bases in between. Germline V gene lookup returns CDR1 SGHRS and CDR2 YFSETQ. Written as DNA, the CDR3 is TGCGCCAGCAGCGAAAGGCCTAGCGAGCCTCAAGAGACCCAGTACTTC. This translates into CASSERPSEPQETQYF.

In nucleotides, the CDR3 is TGCAGCGTTGTAAGTGAGCGGGGGGGCTACGAGCAGTACTTC. It specifies CSVVSERGGYEQYF. The V gene is TRBV29-1, the J gene TRBJ2-7, with 10 nucleotides matching TRBD2. V lost 4 bases and J lost 3; bases outside the gene matches: 6. Germline values: CDR1 SQVTM, CDR2 ANQGSEA. The CDR3 loop spans 14 amino acids.

The chain employs TRBV5-1 and TRBJ2-1, with unresolved D. Trimming removed 2 bases at V and 5 bases at J, with 8 bases between. CDR3 size: 13 residues. Germline CDR1 is SGHRS and CDR2 is YFSETQ. The CDR3 sequence is CASSFALNNEQFF. DNA for the CDR3: TGCGCCAGCAGCTTTGCCCTAAACAATGAGCAGTTCTTC.

The chain is built from TRBV7-9 and TRBJ2-7, with D tentatively TRBD1 (5 bases). The CDR3 has 14 residues. Trimming left V 6 bases short and J 3 bases short, with 15 bases between. The germline CDR1 and CDR2 sequences are SEHNR and FQNEAQ (reference sequence). CDR3 loop: CASSEGVPNYEQYF. The CDR3 region has the DNA TGTGCCAGCAGTGAAGGGGTCCCAAACTACGAGCAGTACTTC.

The chain employs TRBV2 and TRBJ1-3; D is possibly TRBD1 (6 bases). The CDR3 extends over 13 amino acids. Per germline, CDR1 SNHLY and CDR2 FYNNEI. Between the trimmed V and J ends, which lost 2 bases and 6 bases, there was a span of 8 bases. The CDR3 bases are TGTGCCAGCAGTGAATCGGGACAAAACACCATATATTTT. This gives the protein CASSESGQNTIYF.

The DNA of the CDR3 is TGTGCCAGCAGTCGACAACCGGGACTAGCGGGGGGACAAGAGACCCAGTACTTC. Its protein product is CASSRQPGLAGGQETQYF. The gene calls are TRBV6-6 and TRBJ2-5; TRBD2 agrees at 15 bases. Germline V gene sequence: CDR1 MNHNY, CDR2 SVGAGI (reference sequence). The CDR3 totals 18 residues. With 5 bases clipped from V and 2 bases from J, the junction kept 9 bases outside the gene matches.

The CDR3 DNA reads TGCGCCAGCAGCTTGAACTTAGCGGGGGAGGGAGAGACCCAGTACTTC. Translation gives CASSLNLAGEGETQYF. This chain joins TRBV5-1 and TRBJ2-5; 9 bases are a match to TRBD2. V lost 1 base to trimming and J lost 4 bases; unmatched junction nucleotides: 8. Germline lookup yields CDR1 SGHRS and CDR2 YFSETQ. The CDR3 extends over 16 amino acids.